Below, one T cell receptor beta chain is given with its context. This specimen belongs to a study of CD8+ T cells in alopecia areata. Reverse transcription of extracted RNA yielded cDNA, which provided the sequencing template. Repertoires were generated with immunoSEQ multiplex PCR, while TCRdb's copy carries only in-frame clones and drops some. The sample records 150,000 to 200,000 clones, around three fifths being singletons. Treatment of the sample: oral pan-JAK inhibitor, 5-10 mg twice daily. Samples from alopecia areata patients were lesional scalp punch biopsies and peripheral blood. CDR3 length: 13 residues. Germline V gives CDR1 SQVTM, CDR2 ANQGSEA. Between the trimmed V and J ends, which lost 3 bases and 5 bases, there was a span of 13 bases.

Sequencing was performed on CD4+ T cells sorted from blood, taken at week 24, from a patient treated with tofacitinib. This receptor was obtained from a human donor with alopecia areata. The chain carries TRBV29-1 and TRBJ1-2; D is perhaps TRBD1 (5 bases). CDR3 amino acids: CSVEVGGGYGYTF. CDR3 nucleotides: TGCAGCGTTGAGGTCGGGGGAGGTTATGGCTACACCTTC.